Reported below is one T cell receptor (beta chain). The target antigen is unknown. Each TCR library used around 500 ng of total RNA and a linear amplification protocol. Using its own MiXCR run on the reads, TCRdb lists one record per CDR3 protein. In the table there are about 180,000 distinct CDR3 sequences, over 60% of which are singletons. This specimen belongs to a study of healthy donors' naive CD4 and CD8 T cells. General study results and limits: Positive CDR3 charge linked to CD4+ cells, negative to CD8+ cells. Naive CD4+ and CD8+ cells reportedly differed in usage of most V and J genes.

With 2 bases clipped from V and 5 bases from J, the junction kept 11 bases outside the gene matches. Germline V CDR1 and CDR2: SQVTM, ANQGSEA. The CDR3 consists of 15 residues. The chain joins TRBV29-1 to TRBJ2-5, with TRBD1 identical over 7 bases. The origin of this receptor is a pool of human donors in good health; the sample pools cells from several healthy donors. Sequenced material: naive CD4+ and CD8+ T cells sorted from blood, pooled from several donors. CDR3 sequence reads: CSVESNRGTRETQYF. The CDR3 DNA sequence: TGCAGCGTTGAATCTAACAGGGGCACTCGGGAGACCCAGTACTTC.